This T cell receptor beta chain is drawn from a study of untreated major depressive disorder. The study, taken as a whole, reports: Generalizability is limited by the comparatively small study sample.

This table comes from immunoSEQ multiplex PCR, and its TCRdb copy is limited to in-frame clones, with some not included. The sample includes 20,000 or so clones, about 83% of them seen just once. Donors lacked major illness, comorbidities, regular medication, drug use, or heavy drinking. Of note for this clone: Its antigen is currently unknown.

The specimen was CD4+ T cells from PBMCs. This clonotype was obtained from a woman aged 30 to 39 in good health.

The CDR3 protein is CASSVGVVAGGAKAGDTQYF. The CDR3 bases are TGTGCCAGCAGTGTGGGAGTCGTAGCGGGGGGCGCAAAAGCGGGAGATACGCAGTATTTT. The rearrangement links TRBV2 to TRBJ2-3, with TRBD2 matching 10 bases. The CDR3 spans 20 residues. V was pared by 4 bases and J by 5 bases, with 21 bases of the junction left unmatched. In germline, CDR1 is SNHLY, CDR2 FYNNEI.